This record looks at one T cell receptor beta chain sequence and its context. Its antigen is currently unknown. This record comes from a study of shared clonotypes between healthy human individuals. CDR3 size: 19 residues. With 9 bases clipped from V and 4 bases from J, the junction kept 24 bases outside the gene matches. Germline values: CDR1 SGHRS, CDR2 YFSETQ. General observations from the study: With a handful of donors compared, roughly 5% of naive CD4 clonotypes were shared. Clonotype sharing among the donors was expected to vary with sequencing depth.

The method was immunoSEQ multiplex PCR; TCRdb's version includes in-frame clones alone and lacks a portion of them. The sample holds about 1.1 million clones, around three quarters seen once. Sequenced: memory CD4+ T cells from PBMCs. The subset here: CD45RA-negative fraction. V is TRBV5-1 and J is TRBJ2-3, with TRBD2 identical over 9 bases. The TCR comes from a man younger than 35 in good health. Some clones in this sample may be carry-over from other donors' samples. The CDR3 DNA follows: TGCGCCACCAAGCGGTTAGTTAGCGGGAGTACGGAGGGTTCAGATACGCAGTATTTT. This sequence encodes CATKRLVSGSTEGSDTQYF.